Listed below are T cell receptor beta chains from one sample, sequenced in a study of blood T cell repertoires in COVID-19. Method: immunoSEQ multiplex PCR; TCRdb's copy keeps in-frame clones and lacks some. This sample has a few hundred thousand clones; 70% to 90% occur once, and the top ten carry less than 5%. The sample was PBMCs or T cells enriched from blood (not recorded which). All receptors come from a woman in her 40s with acute COVID-19. The CDR3 runs from the conserved cysteine through the conserved F or W. A D gene is named only where the DNA matches it firmly. Rows may omit the clone size; those that give it use once, few, many or a size class.

- | - | TRBJ1-5 | TRBV7-3 | TGTGCCAGCAGCCCCGGACAGCTTAGCAATCAGCCCCAGCATTTT | CASSPGQLSNQPQHF
- | TRBD2 | TRBJ2-1 | TRBV6-5 | TGTGCCAGCACCCTAACTAGCGGGAGTTCCAATGAGCAGTTCTTC | CASTLTSGSSNEQFF
- | TRBD1 | TRBJ2-7 | TRBV7-2 | TGTGCCAGCAGCCCCGCTCCGGGACAGGGGAGGGACGAGCAGTACTTC | CASSPAPGQGRDEQYF
few | - | TRBJ2-5 | TRBV7-9 | TGTGCCAGCACCGGCGGGGTGGCGGCACAAGAGACCCAGTACTTC | CASTGGVAAQETQYF
- | - | TRBJ2-2 | TRBV3-1/TRBV3-2 | TGTGCCAGCAGCCAAGGGGGACACTGGGGGAGTACCGGGGAGCTGTTTTTT | CASSQGGHWGSTGELFF
few | - | TRBJ2-6 | TRBV27 | TGTGCCAGCAGCCATAGCTCTGGGGCCAACGTCCTGACTTTC | CASSHSSGANVLTF
- | TRBD1 | TRBJ1-1 | TRBV28 | TGTGCCAGCGATGGCAGGGGGGTCACTGAAGCTTTCTTT | CASDGRGVTEAFF
- | TRBD2 | TRBJ2-7 | TRBV7-8 | TGTGCCAGCAGGACCGGGACTAGCGGTACAGAGCAGTACTTC | CASRTGTSGTEQYF
- | - | TRBJ2-5 | TRBV7-2 | TGTGCCAGCAGCCCCCCCCCGTACCAAGAGACCCAGTACTTC | CASSPPPYQETQYF
- | - | TRBJ1-1 | TRBV29-1 | TGCAGCGTTGCCCCCGGGACAGAAGCTTTCTTT | CSVAPGTEAFF
once | - | TRBJ2-3 | TRBV24-1 | TGTGCCACCAGTGATCCCAGCGGTGCGGTTGGAGGGGATACGCAGTATTTT | CATSDPSGAVGGDTQYF
- | TRBD2 | TRBJ2-1 | TRBV10-2 | TGCGCCAGCAAAGAGGGGACTAGCTACAATGAGCAGTTCTTC | CASKEGTSYNEQFF
- | - | TRBJ2-2 | TRBV11-3 | TGTGCCAGCAGCTGGACGAGCCGGGGCACCGGGGAGCTGTTTTTT | CASSWTSRGTGELFF
- | - | TRBJ2-1 | TRBV9 | TGTGCCAGCAGCGGTCGAGAGAATGAGCAGTTCTTC | CASSGRENEQFF
- | - | TRBJ2-3 | TRBV19 | TGTGCCAGCGGCTACTCAGGGCCAGATACGCAGTATTTT | CASGYSGPDTQYF
once | - | TRBJ1-2 | TRBV9 | TGTGCCAGCAGCGTGCGGGCAGCCGGTGGCTACACCTTC | CASSVRAAGGYTF
- | TRBD2 | TRBJ2-1 | TRBV30 | TGTGCCTGGAGTCAGGGGCTAGCGGGTGCCGTGGTCTTC | CAWSQGLAGAVVF
- | TRBD2 | TRBJ2-1 | TRBV6-2/TRBV6-3 | TGTGCCAGCAGTCGAGATAGCGGGAAAGAGCAGTTCTTC | CASSRDSGKEQFF
- | - | TRBJ1-2 | TRBV28 | TGTGCCAGCAGTACGGGTCACTATTTTAACTATGGCTACACCTTC | CASSTGHYFNYGYTF
- | - | TRBJ1-1 | TRBV19 | TGTGCCAGTAGTATAGCTAGGCTGATGAACACTGAAGCTTTCTTT | CASSIARLMNTEAFF
once | TRBD2 | TRBJ2-1 | TRBV15 | TGTGCCACCAGCAGAGATCTGACTAGCGGGAGGTTGGATGAGCAGTTCTTC | CATSRDLTSGRLDEQFF
few | - | TRBJ1-1 | TRBV28 | TGTGCCAGCAGTTCCATCATGAACACTGAAGCTTTCTTT | CASSSIMNTEAFF
- | - | TRBJ2-7 | TRBV5-6 | TGTGCCAGCAGATCTGAGGGCCTGTACGAGCAGTACTTC | CASRSEGLYEQYF
few | TRBD1 | TRBJ1-6 | TRBV5-1 | TGCGCCAGCAGCTCGGGGACAGGGAGTAATTCACCCCTCCACTTT | CASSSGTGSNSPLHF
- | - | TRBJ2-1 | TRBV1 | TGCACCAGCAGCCGTCCACTAGCGGTGTTCACTGAGCAGTTCTTC | CTSSRPLAVFTEQFF
- | - | TRBJ1-6 | TRBV28 | TGTGCCACGGCGGGTGGTTCACCCCTCCACTTT | CATAGGSPLHF
- | - | TRBJ2-7 | TRBV5-6 | TGTGCCAGCAGCTTGGTCCCCCACAGGACGCCGCGCGAGCAGTACTTC | CASSLVPHRTPREQYF
- | TRBD2 | TRBJ2-1 | TRBV5-1 | TGCGCCAGCAGCTTGAATAGCGGGAGCGTCGGTGAGCAGTTCTTC | CASSLNSGSVGEQFF
- | - | TRBJ2-6 | TRBV18 | TGTGCCAGCTCACCCTCCGGCGGAGGGGCGACCTCAGGGGCCAACGTCCTGACTTTC | CASSPSGGGATSGANVLTF
- | - | TRBJ1-2 | TRBV28 | TGTGCCAGCAGTTTAGTTCTGAACTATGGCTACACCTTC | CASSLVLNYGYTF
- | - | TRBJ2-5 | TRBV29-1 | TGCAGCGTAGGAAACCTGGCGGGAGAGACCCAGTACTTC | CSVGNLAGETQYF
- | - | TRBJ2-7 | TRBV7-8 | TGTGCCAGCAGAATGGAGGCAGGGGCTACCTACGAGCAGTACTTC | CASRMEAGATYEQYF
- | - | TRBJ2-1 | TRBV7-6 | TGTGCCAGCAGCCCCCCCCGGACGCCGGGGGAAAATGAGCAGTTCTTC | CASSPPRTPGENEQFF
few | - | TRBJ2-1 | TRBV10-3 | TGTGCCATCAGCGTCAGGGGGGACAATGAGCAGTTCTTC | CAISVRGDNEQFF
- | - | TRBJ2-1 | TRBV19 | TGTGCCAGTAGTATAGATCAGGCCGGCGAGCAGTTCTTC | CASSIDQAGEQFF
- | TRBD2 | TRBJ2-1 | TRBV25-1 | TGTGCCAGCAGTGGCCCCAGCGGGATAGTCTACAATGAGCAGTTCTTC | CASSGPSGIVYNEQFF
- | TRBD1 | TRBJ2-5 | TRBV11-2 | TGTGCCAGCAGCTTAGAAGGGACAGGGGGCGGCGGGGAGACCCAGTACTTC | CASSLEGTGGGGETQYF
- | TRBD2 | TRBJ2-7 | TRBV5-1 | TGCGCCAGCAGCTGGGGGACTAGCGGGAGTTTCTCCTACGAGCAGTACTTC | CASSWGTSGSFSYEQYF
- | TRBD1 | TRBJ1-1 | TRBV10-1 | TGCGCCAGCAGTGAGATTGCAGGGGGTAGAATGGGCACTGAAGCTTTCTTT | CASSEIAGGRMGTEAFF
- | - | TRBJ2-7 | TRBV28 | TGTGCCAGCAGCACGGGGCGGGGGCGCGACTTC | CASSTGRGRDF
once | - | TRBJ1-1 | TRBV10-2 | TGCGCCAGCTCAAGACAGGTCACGACTTTAAACACTGAAGCTTTCTTT | CASSRQVTTLNTEAFF
- | TRBD1 | TRBJ1-3 | TRBV2 | TGTGCCAGCAGGGGACAGCCTGGAAACACCATATATTTT | CASRGQPGNTIYF
- | - | TRBJ2-5 | TRBV4-1 | TGCGCCAGCAGCCTCTATCAGAGGGCCCAAGAGACCCAGTACTTC | CASSLYQRAQETQYF
- | TRBD2 | TRBJ2-7 | TRBV10-2 | TGCGCCAGCGGGGAGGGCGGGAGGTCCTACGAGCAGTACTTC | CASGEGGRSYEQYF
- | TRBD1 | TRBJ1-1 | TRBV18 | TGTGCCAGCTCGCCGGGACAGGGAATGGGTGAAGCTTTCTTT | CASSPGQGMGEAFF
- | - | TRBJ2-7 | TRBV24-1 | TGTGCCACCGCCGGGACAAACTCCTACGAGCAGTACTTC | CATAGTNSYEQYF
- | - | TRBJ1-3 | TRBV18 | TGTGCCAGCTCACCACCGCACAGCTCTGGAAACACCATATATTTT | CASSPPHSSGNTIYF
- | TRBD1 | TRBJ1-1 | TRBV28 | TGTGCCAGCAGTTCCCTCGCTTGGGACAGGGAAACTGAAGCTTTCTTT | CASSSLAWDRETEAFF
- | - | TRBJ2-4 | TRBV27 | TGTGCCAGCAAGGAAGAGGAGAACATTCAGTACTTC | CASKEEENIQYF
few | - | TRBJ1-6 | TRBV7-9 | TGTGCCAGCAGCCTACGTGAGGGCAGGACACCCCTCCACTTT | CASSLREGRTPLHF
- | - | TRBJ1-3 | TRBV7-3 | TGTGCCAGCAGCTGCACCCACAGGGTAGGGGGTGGAAACACCATATATTTT | CASSCTHRVGGGNTIYF